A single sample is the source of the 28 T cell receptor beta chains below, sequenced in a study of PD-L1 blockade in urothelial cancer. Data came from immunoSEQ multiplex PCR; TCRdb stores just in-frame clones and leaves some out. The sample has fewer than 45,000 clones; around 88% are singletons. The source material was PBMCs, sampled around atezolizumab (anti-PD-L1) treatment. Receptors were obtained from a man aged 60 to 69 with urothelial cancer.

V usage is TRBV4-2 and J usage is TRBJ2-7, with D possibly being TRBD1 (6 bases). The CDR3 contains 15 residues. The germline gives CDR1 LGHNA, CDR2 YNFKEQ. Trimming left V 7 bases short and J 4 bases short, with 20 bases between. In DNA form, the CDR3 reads TGTGCCAGCAAGAGAGAGTCAGGGGCCTCATACGAGCAGTACTTC. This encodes CASKRESGASYEQYF.

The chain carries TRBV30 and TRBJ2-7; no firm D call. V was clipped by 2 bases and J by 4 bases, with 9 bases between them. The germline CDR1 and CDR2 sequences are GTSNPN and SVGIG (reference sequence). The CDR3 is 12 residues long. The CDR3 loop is CAWSLVEYEQYF. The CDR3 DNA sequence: TGTGCCTGGAGTTTGGTAGAATACGAGCAGTACTTC. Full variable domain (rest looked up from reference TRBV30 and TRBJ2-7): SQTIHQWPATLVQPVGSPLSLECTVEGTSNPNLYWYRQAAGRGLQLLFYSVGIGQISSEVPQNLSASRPQDRQFILSSKKLLLSDSGFYLCAWSLVEYEQYFGPGTRLTVT.

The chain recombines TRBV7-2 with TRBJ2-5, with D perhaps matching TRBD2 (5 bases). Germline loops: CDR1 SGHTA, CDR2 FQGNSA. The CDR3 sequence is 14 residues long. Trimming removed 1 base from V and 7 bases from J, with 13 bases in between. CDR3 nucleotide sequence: TGTGCCAGCAGCTTAGATGTGTTTGAGGGGACCCAGTACTTC. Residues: CASSLDVFEGTQYF.

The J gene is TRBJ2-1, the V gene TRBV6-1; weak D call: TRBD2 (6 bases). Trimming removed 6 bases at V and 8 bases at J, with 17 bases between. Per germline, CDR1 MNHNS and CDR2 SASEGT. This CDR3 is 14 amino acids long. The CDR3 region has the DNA TGTGCCAGCAGCCAGCTGACTAGTACCGATGAGCAGTTCTTC. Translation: CASSQLTSTDEQFF.

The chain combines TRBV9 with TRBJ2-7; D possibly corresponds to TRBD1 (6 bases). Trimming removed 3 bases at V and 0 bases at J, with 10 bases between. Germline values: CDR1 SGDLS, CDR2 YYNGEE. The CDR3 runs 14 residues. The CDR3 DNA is TGTGCCAGCAGCGCCCGAGGGGGCTCCTACGAGCAGTACTTC. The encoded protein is CASSARGGSYEQYF.

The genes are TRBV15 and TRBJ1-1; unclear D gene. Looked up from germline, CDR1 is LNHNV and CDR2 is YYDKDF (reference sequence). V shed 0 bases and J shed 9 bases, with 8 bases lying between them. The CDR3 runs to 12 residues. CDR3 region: CATSRDYSQAFF. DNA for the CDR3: TGTGCCACCAGCAGAGATTATTCTCAAGCTTTCTTT.

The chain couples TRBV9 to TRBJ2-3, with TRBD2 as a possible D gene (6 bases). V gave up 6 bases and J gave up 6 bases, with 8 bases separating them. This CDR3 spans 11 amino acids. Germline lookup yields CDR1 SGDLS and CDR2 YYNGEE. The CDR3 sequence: CASNSGDTQYF. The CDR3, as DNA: TGTGCCAGCAACAGCGGGGATACGCAGTATTTT.

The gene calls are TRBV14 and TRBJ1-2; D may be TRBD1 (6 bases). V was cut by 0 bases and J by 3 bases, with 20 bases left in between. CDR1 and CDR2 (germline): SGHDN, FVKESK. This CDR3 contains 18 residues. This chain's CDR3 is CASSQDLLGGASDYGYTF. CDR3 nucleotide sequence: TGTGCCAGCAGCCAAGATCTCCTAGGGGGGGCGTCGGACTATGGCTACACCTTC.

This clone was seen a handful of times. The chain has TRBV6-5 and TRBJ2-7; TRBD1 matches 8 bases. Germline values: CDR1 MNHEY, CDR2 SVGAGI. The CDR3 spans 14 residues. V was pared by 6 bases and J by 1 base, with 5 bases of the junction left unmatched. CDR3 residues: CASSRDRRSYEQYF. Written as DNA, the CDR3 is TGTGCCAGCAGCCGGGACAGGAGATCCTACGAGCAGTACTTC.

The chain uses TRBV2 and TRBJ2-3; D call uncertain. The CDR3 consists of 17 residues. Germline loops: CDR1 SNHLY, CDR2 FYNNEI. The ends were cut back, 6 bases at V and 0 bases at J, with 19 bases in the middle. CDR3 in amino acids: CASSRYYIEASTDTQYF. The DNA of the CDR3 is TGTGCCAGCAGCCGCTACTATATAGAAGCTAGCACAGATACGCAGTATTTT. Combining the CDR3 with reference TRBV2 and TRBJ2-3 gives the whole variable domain EPEVTQTPSHQVTQMGQEVILRCVPISNHLYFYWYRQILGQKVEFLVSFYNNEISEKSEIFDDQFSVERPDGSNFTLKIRSTKLEDSAMYFCASSRYYIEASTDTQYFGPGTRLTVL.

CDR3 protein: CASSFLAGGNQPQHF. The CDR3 coding sequence is TGTGCCAGCAGCTTCCTAGCAGGGGGCAATCAGCCCCAGCATTTT. The rearrangement uses TRBV7-2 and TRBJ1-5; D might be TRBD1 (6 bases). Deletions cut 3 bases from V and 2 bases from J, with 11 bases between. Germline V gene lookup returns CDR1 SGHTA and CDR2 FQGNSA. The CDR3 covers 15 residues.

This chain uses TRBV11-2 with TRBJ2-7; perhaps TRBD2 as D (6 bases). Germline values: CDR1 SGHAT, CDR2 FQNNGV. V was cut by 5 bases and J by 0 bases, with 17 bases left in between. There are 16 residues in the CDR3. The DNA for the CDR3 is TGTGCCAGCAGCGTAGGACTAAGGACGGACTCCTACGAGCAGTACTTC. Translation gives CASSVGLRTDSYEQYF.

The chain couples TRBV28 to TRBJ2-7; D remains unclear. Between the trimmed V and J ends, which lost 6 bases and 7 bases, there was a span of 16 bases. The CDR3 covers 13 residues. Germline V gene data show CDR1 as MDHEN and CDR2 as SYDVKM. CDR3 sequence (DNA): TGTGCCAGCAGCAGACAAGTACCGTGGGAGCAGTACTTC. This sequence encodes CASSRQVPWEQYF.

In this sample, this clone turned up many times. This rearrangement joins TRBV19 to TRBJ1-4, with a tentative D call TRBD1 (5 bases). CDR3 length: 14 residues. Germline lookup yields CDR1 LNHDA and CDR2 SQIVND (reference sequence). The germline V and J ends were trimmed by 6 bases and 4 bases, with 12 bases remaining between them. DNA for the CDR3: TGTGCCAGTAGCTTCCAGGGTGATAATGAAAAACTGTTTTTT. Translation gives CASSFQGDNEKLFF.

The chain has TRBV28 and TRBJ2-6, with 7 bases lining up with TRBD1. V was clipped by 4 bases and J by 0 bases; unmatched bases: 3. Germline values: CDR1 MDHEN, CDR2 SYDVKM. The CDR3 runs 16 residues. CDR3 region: CASSSTGVSGANVLTF. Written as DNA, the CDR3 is TGTGCCAGCAGTTCTACAGGGGTCTCTGGGGCCAACGTCCTGACTTTC.

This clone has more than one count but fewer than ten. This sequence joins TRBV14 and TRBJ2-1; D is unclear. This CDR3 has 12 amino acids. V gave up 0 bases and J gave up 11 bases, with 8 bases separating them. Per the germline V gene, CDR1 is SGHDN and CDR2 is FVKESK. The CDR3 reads CASSQDPRQQFF. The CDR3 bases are TGTGCCAGCAGCCAAGATCCGCGGCAGCAGTTCTTC.

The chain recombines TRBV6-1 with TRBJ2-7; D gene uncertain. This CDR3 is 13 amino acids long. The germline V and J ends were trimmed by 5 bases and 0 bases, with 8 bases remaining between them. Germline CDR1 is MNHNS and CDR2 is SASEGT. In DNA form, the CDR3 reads TGTGCCAGCAGTTTAACGAGCTCCTACGAGCAGTACTTC. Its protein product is CASSLTSSYEQYF.

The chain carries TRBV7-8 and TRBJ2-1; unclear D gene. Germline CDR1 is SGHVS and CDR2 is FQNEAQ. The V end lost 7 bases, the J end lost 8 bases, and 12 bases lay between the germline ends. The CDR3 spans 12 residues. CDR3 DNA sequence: TGTGCCAGCAAAATATCGGTCGATGAGCAGTTCTTC. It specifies CASKISVDEQFF.

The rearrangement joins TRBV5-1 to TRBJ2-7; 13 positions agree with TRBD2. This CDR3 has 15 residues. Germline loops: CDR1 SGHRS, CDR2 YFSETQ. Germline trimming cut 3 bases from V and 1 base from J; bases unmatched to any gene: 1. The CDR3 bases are TGCGCCAGCAGCTGGGGACTAGCGGGGTCCTACGAGCAGTACTTC. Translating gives CASSWGLAGSYEQYF.

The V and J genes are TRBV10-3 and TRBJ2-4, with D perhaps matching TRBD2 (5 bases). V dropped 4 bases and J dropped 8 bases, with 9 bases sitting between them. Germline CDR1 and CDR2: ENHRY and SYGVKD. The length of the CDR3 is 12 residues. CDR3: CAISAWGDIQYF. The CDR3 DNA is TGTGCCATCAGTGCCTGGGGAGACATTCAGTACTTC.

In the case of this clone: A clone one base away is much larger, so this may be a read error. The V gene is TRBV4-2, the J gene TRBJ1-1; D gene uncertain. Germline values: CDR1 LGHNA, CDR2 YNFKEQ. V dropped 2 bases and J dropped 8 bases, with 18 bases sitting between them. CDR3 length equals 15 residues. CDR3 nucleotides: TGTGCCAGCAGCCAAATCCCCATAGCGGGATGGGAAGCTTTCTTT. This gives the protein CASSQIPIAGWEAFF.

The DNA for the CDR3 is TGTGCCAGCAGGCCAACAGGGGGTAGTGAAAAACTGTTTTTT. This sequence encodes CASRPTGGSEKLFF. The chain has TRBV6-5 and TRBJ1-4, with TRBD1 matching 8 bases. The V gene end was trimmed by 6 bases and the J gene end by 7 bases; junction bases not matched to a gene: 7. The CDR3 is 14 amino acids. Germline V CDR1 and CDR2: MNHEY, SVGAGI.

CDR3 sequence: CASSQTGSSYEQYF. For the CDR3, the DNA is TGCGCCAGCAGCCAAACAGGGAGCTCCTACGAGCAGTACTTC. The rearrangement uses TRBV4-3 and TRBJ2-7; the D gene is possibly TRBD1 (6 bases). The CDR3 runs 14 residues. Germline loops: CDR1 LGHNA, CDR2 YSLEER. Trimming left V 2 bases short and J 0 bases short, with 8 bases between.

CDR3 residues: CASSLDFSSGPTDTQYF. The DNA for the CDR3 is TGTGCCAGCAGCTTGGATTTCTCTAGCGGACCCACAGATACGCAGTATTTT. The V gene is TRBV5-4, the J gene TRBJ2-3; TRBD2 matches 7 bases. This CDR3 region has 17 residues. Losses at the gene ends were 0 bases for V and 2 bases for J; bases not matched to a gene: 9. CDR1 is SGHNT and CDR2 is YYREEE in the germline V gene (reference sequence).

CDR3 sequence (DNA): TGTGCCAGCAGCACCAACGGGAGGGAAAGCGACACCGGGGAGCTGTTTTTT. Encoded protein: CASSTNGRESDTGELFF. The chain joins TRBV21-1 to TRBJ2-2; the tabulated D call, TRBD2, remains unverified against the DNA. TRBV21-1 is marked as a pseudogene. The CDR3 is 17 amino acids.

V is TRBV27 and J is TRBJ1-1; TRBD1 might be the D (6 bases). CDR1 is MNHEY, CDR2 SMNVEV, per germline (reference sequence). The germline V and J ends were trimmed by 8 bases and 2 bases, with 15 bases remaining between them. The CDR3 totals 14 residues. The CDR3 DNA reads TGTGCCAGCGGTCAGCGGGGGGCTAACACTGAAGCTTTCTTT. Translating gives CASGQRGANTEAFF.

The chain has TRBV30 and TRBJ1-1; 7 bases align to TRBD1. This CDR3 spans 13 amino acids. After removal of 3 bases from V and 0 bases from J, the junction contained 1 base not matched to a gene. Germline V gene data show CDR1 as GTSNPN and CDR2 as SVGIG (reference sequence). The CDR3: CAWSTGVNTEAFF. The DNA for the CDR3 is TGTGCCTGGAGCACAGGGGTGAACACTGAAGCTTTCTTT. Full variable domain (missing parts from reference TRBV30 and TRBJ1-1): SQTIHQWPATLVQPVGSPLSLECTVEGTSNPNLYWYRQAAGRGLQLLFYSVGIGQISSEVPQNLSASRPQDRQFILSSKKLLLSDSGFYLCAWSTGVNTEAFFGQGTRLTVV.

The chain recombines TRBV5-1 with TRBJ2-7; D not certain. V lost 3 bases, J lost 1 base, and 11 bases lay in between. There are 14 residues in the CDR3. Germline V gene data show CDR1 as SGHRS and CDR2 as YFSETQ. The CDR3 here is CASSWSEGSYEQYF. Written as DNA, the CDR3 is TGCGCCAGCAGCTGGAGCGAAGGATCCTACGAGCAGTACTTC.